The rows below give T cell receptor beta chains drawn from one sample of a study of Ad26.COV2.S vaccination and SARS-CoV-2 variants. Libraries were prepared by immunoSEQ multiplex PCR; TCRdb keeps only in-frame clonotypes and omits some of them. The sample lists under 400,000 clones; around 90% were seen once. The specimen comprised peripheral blood, sampled in a trial of Ad26.COV2.S vaccine versus placebo. Receptors originate from a person aged 18-65 years who received the Ad26.COV2.S COVID-19 vaccine or a placebo. CDR3s include the opening cysteine and the closing phenylalanine or tryptophan. D genes are given only for firm matches. Size is stated for part of the rows, as once, few or many counts, or as a class when the clone is expanded.

J gene | V gene | D gene | clone size | CDR3 protein | CDR3 DNA
TRBJ2-7 | TRBV27 | . | few | CASSLSGRYEQYF | TGTGCCAGCAGTTTATCGGGCAGGTACGAGCAGTACTTC
TRBJ2-1 | TRBV9 | TRBD2 | . | CASSPRTSGGGDEQFF | TGTGCCAGCAGCCCGAGGACTAGCGGGGGCGGGGATGAGCAGTTCTTC
TRBJ2-7 | TRBV3-1/TRBV3-2 | TRBD1 | . | CASSRQGFAYEQYF | TGTGCCAGCAGTCGACAGGGTTTCGCCTACGAGCAGTACTTC
TRBJ1-2 | TRBV9 | . | . | CASSVVPLSQGRNGYTF | TGTGCCAGCAGCGTGGTGCCCCTGAGCCAGGGGCGGAATGGCTACACCTTC
TRBJ2-1 | TRBV5-1 | TRBD2 | . | CASSLLQRGENNEQFF | TGCGCCAGCAGCTTGCTCCAGCGGGGGGAAAATAATGAGCAGTTCTTC
TRBJ2-3 | TRBV12-5 | . | . | CASGLGEAADTQYF | TGTGCTAGTGGTTTGGGAGAGGCAGCAGATACGCAGTATTTT
TRBJ1-1 | TRBV5-1 | . | . | CASSSDTGYSEAFF | TGCGCCAGCAGCTCCGATACAGGGTACAGTGAAGCTTTCTTT
TRBJ1-2 | TRBV7-9 | . | . | CASRPDGGGYTF | TGTGCCAGCAGACCGGACGGTGGTGGCTACACCTTC
TRBJ1-1 | TRBV30 | . | . | CAWSVTVGDTEAFF | TGTGCCTGGAGTGTAACCGTTGGGGACACTGAAGCTTTCTTT
TRBJ1-2 | TRBV2 | TRBD1 | . | CASSEQQGDWGGYTF | TGTGCCAGCAGTGAACAACAGGGGGACTGGGGTGGCTACACCTTC
TRBJ1-5 | TRBV4-1 | . | . | CASSQDPWGAGDQPQHF | TGCGCCAGCAGCCAAGATCCATGGGGGGCTGGGGATCAGCCCCAGCATTTT
TRBJ1-2 | TRBV30 | . | . | CAWNEGGGYTF | TGTGCCTGGAATGAGGGGGGCGGCTACACCTTC
TRBJ1-1 | TRBV12-3/TRBV12-4 | . | . | CASSRDTEAFF | TGTGCCAGCAGTAGGGACACTGAAGCTTTCTTT
TRBJ1-2 | TRBV9 | . | . | CASSSNYYGYTF | TGTGCCAGCAGCTCCAACTACTATGGCTACACCTTC
TRBJ1-2 | TRBV2 | TRBD1 | . | CASSFQGAGYGYTF | TGTGCCAGCAGTTTCCAGGGGGCTGGCTATGGCTACACCTTC
TRBJ1-2 | TRBV7-2 | . | . | CASSLAGQSYGYTF | TGTGCCAGCAGCTTAGCGGGCCAATCATATGGCTACACCTTC
TRBJ1-5 | TRBV25-1 | . | . | CASRRGGSNQPQHF | TGTGCCAGCAGAAGGGGTGGTAGCAATCAGCCCCAGCATTTT
TRBJ2-1 | TRBV7-6 | TRBD2 | few | CASSLAGTSGGDFNEQFF | TGTGCCAGCAGCCTCGCCGGGACTAGCGGGGGTGATTTTAATGAGCAGTTCTTC
TRBJ1-5 | TRBV6-4 | . | . | CASSDHRLAQHF | TGTGCCAGCAGTGACCATAGGCTGGCCCAGCATTTT
TRBJ2-2 | TRBV29-1 | . | . | CSAGQTNTGELFF | TGCAGCGCCGGACAGACAAACACCGGGGAGCTGTTTTTT
TRBJ2-7 | TRBV10-3 | TRBD2 | . | CAISESRTSGERYEQYF | TGTGCCATCAGTGAGTCCCGGACTAGCGGGGAGCGGTACGAGCAGTACTTC
TRBJ1-2 | TRBV6-5 | TRBD1 | . | CASSYSGQGSGYTF | TGTGCCAGCAGTTACTCGGGACAGGGCAGTGGCTACACCTTC
TRBJ1-1 | TRBV4-2 | . | few | CASSLPVRPTEAFF | TGTGCCAGCAGCCTACCCGTCAGACCCACTGAAGCTTTCTTT
TRBJ1-5 | TRBV7-2 | . | . | CASSHDYSNQPQHF | TGTGCCAGCAGCCATGACTATAGCAATCAGCCCCAGCATTTT
TRBJ1-2 | TRBV3-1/TRBV3-2 | . | . | CASSQSPEQGTGGYTF | TGTGCCAGCAGCCAAAGCCCCGAACAGGGTACGGGGGGCTACACCTTC
TRBJ1-1 | TRBV2 | . | . | CASRAGPREAFF | TGTGCCAGCAGGGCGGGCCCGAGGGAAGCTTTCTTT
TRBJ1-1 | TRBV11-2 | . | once | CASSLPTPRRGEAFF | TGTGCCAGCAGCTTACCAACTCCGCGGAGGGGCGAAGCTTTCTTT
TRBJ1-2 | TRBV4-1 | . | . | CASSQLPGQGFNYGYTF | TGCGCCAGCAGCCAACTCCCAGGGCAGGGATTTAACTATGGCTACACCTTC
TRBJ2-2 | TRBV4-3 | . | once | CASSTEANTGELFF | TGCGCCAGTTCGACAGAAGCGAACACCGGGGAGCTGTTTTTT
TRBJ2-7 | TRBV18 | . | . | CASSYGGETYEQYF | TGTGCCAGCTCGTACGGCGGGGAGACATACGAGCAGTACTTC
TRBJ2-1 | TRBV15 | TRBD2 | . | CATSRTSGGANEQFF | TGTGCCACCAGCAGAACTAGCGGGGGGGCCAATGAGCAGTTCTTC
TRBJ1-6 | TRBV30 | TRBD1 | once | CAWSSGQGGSPLHF | TGTGCCTGGAGCTCCGGACAGGGGGGTTCACCCCTCCACTTT
TRBJ1-4 | TRBV30 | . | . | CAWSSTNEGRVEGEKLFF | TGTGCCTGGAGTAGTACTAACGAGGGGCGGGTCGAAGGAGAAAAACTGTTTTTT
TRBJ2-1 | TRBV4-3 | TRBD2 | . | CASSQDLPGAGGIYNEQFF | TGCGCCAGCAGCCAAGATCTCCCAGGAGCGGGGGGGATATACAATGAGCAGTTCTTC
TRBJ1-6 | TRBV5-6 | TRBD1 | . | CASSLEGQGVSYNSPLHF | TGTGCCAGCAGCTTGGAGGGACAGGGGGTGTCCTATAATTCACCCCTCCACTTT
TRBJ1-2 | TRBV7-9 | . | . | CASSADTFHTF | TGTGCCAGCAGCGCCGACACCTTTCACACCTTC
TRBJ2-1 | TRBV7-9 | TRBD1 | . | CASSSPGQGRPEQFF | TGTGCCAGCAGCTCTCCGGGACAGGGCCGCCCGGAGCAGTTCTTC
TRBJ2-2 | TRBV5-1 | TRBD1 | few | CASSHGTANTGELFF | TGCGCCAGCAGCCACGGGACAGCGAACACCGGGGAGCTGTTTTTT
TRBJ2-5 | TRBV6-5 | . | . | CASSLAGRRETQYF | TGTGCCAGCAGCCTCGCCGGGCGACGGGAGACCCAGTACTTC
TRBJ1-1 | TRBV19 | . | . | CASSISMNTEAFF | TGTGCCAGTAGTATTAGTATGAACACTGAAGCTTTCTTT
TRBJ1-5 | TRBV21-1 | . | once | CASHRGSYSNQPQHF | TGTGCCAGCCACCGGGGCAGCTATAGCAATCAGCCCCAGCATTTT
TRBJ1-1 | TRBV6-6 | . | . | CASSSPILLGNTEAFF | TGTGCCAGCTCCTCACCTATATTGTTAGGAAACACTGAAGCTTTCTTT
TRBJ2-7 | TRBV10-1 | . | . | CASSRQVSYEQYF | TGCGCCAGCAGTAGACAGGTCTCCTACGAGCAGTACTTC
TRBJ1-2 | TRBV19 | . | . | CASSNNYGYTF | TGTGCCAGTAGTAACAACTATGGCTACACCTTC
TRBJ2-7 | TRBV5-1 | . | once | CASSFRPGPHEQYF | TGCGCCAGCAGCTTTCGACCGGGCCCACACGAGCAGTACTTC
TRBJ2-7 | TRBV6-5 | TRBD2 | . | CASIRLAGDSYEQYF | TGTGCCAGCATCAGACTAGCTGGAGACTCCTACGAGCAGTACTTC
TRBJ1-1 | TRBV29-1 | . | . | CSVDGDTEAFF | TGCAGCGTTGATGGGGACACTGAAGCTTTCTTT
TRBJ2-2 | TRBV7-9 | TRBD1 | . | CASSRDRGHTGELFF | TGTGCCAGCAGCCGCGACAGGGGGCACACCGGGGAGCTGTTTTTT
TRBJ2-1 | TRBV5-1 | TRBD2 | . | CASSLDGTSRHNEQFF | TGCGCCAGCAGCTTGGATGGGACTAGCCGGCACAATGAGCAGTTCTTC
TRBJ2-2 | TRBV6-5 | . | . | CASSSPNTGELFF | TGTGCCAGCAGTTCCCCAAACACCGGGGAGCTGTTTTTT
TRBJ1-2 | TRBV13 | . | . | CASSYLGLIDYGYTF | TGTGCCAGCAGCTACCTGGGACTGATCGACTATGGCTACACCTTC
TRBJ2-2 | TRBV7-3 | . | . | CASSFLPSESTGELFF | TGTGCCAGCAGCTTCCTCCCGTCGGAGAGCACCGGGGAGCTGTTTTTT
TRBJ2-7 | TRBV27 | TRBD2 | . | CASSFLTSGDEQYF | TGTGCCAGCAGTTTCTTAACTAGCGGTGACGAGCAGTACTTC
TRBJ2-5 | TRBV4-3 | . | . | CASSQGISGVQETQYF | TGCGCCAGCAGCCAAGGGATTTCAGGGGTCCAAGAGACCCAGTACTTC